This T cell receptor beta chain derives from a study of blood T cell repertoires in COVID-19. The repertoire was sequenced with immunoSEQ multiplex PCR; TCRdb's copy has only in-frame clones and lacks some. In the table there are some 100,000 clones, under 90% of which are singletons. With V trimmed by 6 bases and J by 5 bases, 3 bases remained unmatched. Per germline, CDR1 MNHEY and CDR2 SMNVEV (reference sequence). The CDR3 covers 13 residues. The chain uses TRBV27 and TRBJ2-5; 10 nucleotides agree with TRBD1. Sequenced sample: peripheral blood. The TCR comes from a human donor in a cohort sampled during active COVID-19. This chain's CDR3 is CASRQGQGETQYF. DNA of the CDR3: TGTGCCAGCAGGCAGGGACAGGGGGAGACCCAGTACTTC.